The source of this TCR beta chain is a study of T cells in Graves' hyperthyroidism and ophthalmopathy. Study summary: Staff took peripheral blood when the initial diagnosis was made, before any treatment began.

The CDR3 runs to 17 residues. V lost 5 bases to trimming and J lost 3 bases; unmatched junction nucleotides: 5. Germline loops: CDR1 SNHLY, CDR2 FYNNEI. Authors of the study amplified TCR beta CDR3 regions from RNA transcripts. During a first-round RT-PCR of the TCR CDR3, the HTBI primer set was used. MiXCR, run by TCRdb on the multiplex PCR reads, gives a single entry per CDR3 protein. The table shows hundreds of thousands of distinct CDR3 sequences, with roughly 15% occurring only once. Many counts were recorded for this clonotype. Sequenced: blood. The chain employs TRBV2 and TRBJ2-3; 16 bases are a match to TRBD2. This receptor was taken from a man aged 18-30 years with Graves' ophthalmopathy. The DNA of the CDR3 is TGTGCCAGCAGTCCTTTGGGACTAGCGGGGGGGACAGATACGCAGTATTTT. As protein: CASSPLGLAGGTDTQYF. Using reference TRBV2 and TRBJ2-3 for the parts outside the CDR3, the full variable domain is EPEVTQTPSHQVTQMGQEVILRCVPISNHLYFYWYRQILGQKVEFLVSFYNNEISEKSEIFDDQFSVERPDGSNFTLKIRSTKLEDSAMYFCASSPLGLAGGTDTQYFGPGTRLTVL.